This T cell receptor beta chain was recorded in a study of blood T cells in healthy people across ages (dated by TCRdb to about 2015). Regarding the research as a whole: Template switching captured roughly one uniquely barcoded TCR beta cDNA molecule per two T cells in model experiments. The study measured age-related changes in TCR beta repertoire diversity using deep sequencing normalized with unique cDNA molecular identifiers. The donors were split into four age groups: young (average about 16 years), middle-aged (39), aged (about 62) and long-lived (about 74). Two additional independent replicas of 1 million unique cDNA reads from the same blood draw were analyzed for two donors (one aged 18 to 30 and one aged 80 or older). On the study overall, not on this receptor specifically: A strong correlation was found between observed TCR beta diversity and the percentage of naive T cells measured by flow cytometry. Because the CMV infection status of the donors was unknown, age-related changes in expanded clonotypes may potentially have been confounded. Estimates of total diversity based on one million sequenced T cells were regarded as lower bounds and as underestimates. The long-lived group showed more naive CD4+ T cells, fewer expanded clones and increased TCR diversity than the aged group, suggesting age selection. As age increased, observed TCR beta diversity per million T cells dropped in a roughly linear way, and a significant reduction was already evident by age about 40. Because profiling used bulk unsorted PBMCs, naive and antigen-experienced compartments could not be compared conclusively.

This clonotype was seen only a few times. What this receptor recognizes is not known. The record has no base qualities; no much larger clone is one base away. The library was obtained by 5' RACE. Sequencing was performed on an Illumina HiSeq 2500. A second PCR of about 6 to 12 cycles was performed with a sample-barcoded 5' primer and a J-beta primer mix. A unique molecular identifier was introduced onto each TCR beta cDNA molecule by a template-switch 5' adaptor carrying 12 random nucleotides. Each sample yielded at least 2.5 million CDR3-containing paired-end reads. All of the RNA was converted into first-strand cDNA using the Mint cDNA synthesis kit, with a TRBC-specific oligonucleotide serving as the primer. Following uracil-DNA glycosylase treatment, a first 18-cycle PCR with universal primers M1SS and BC2_uni_R was performed on all cDNA. The paper's data handling went like this. Each sample was normalized by randomly selecting 1 million high-quality reads, each carrying a distinct molecular identifier. Instead of being binned into consensus sequences, reads that shared molecular identifiers were thrown out. MiTCR, set to a Q25 quality threshold and the strictest error-elimination algorithm, was used for CDR3 identification, clonotype clustering and error correction. A nonparametric unseen species model using Euler transformation provided a lower-bound estimate of total TCR beta diversity. Using fastp trimming at Q25 and MiXCR clonotype assembly, TCRdb reanalyzed the public sequencing data and kept in-frame beta chains. Duplicate CDR3 protein sequences are folded into a single record with the most common DNA and genes. The V and J calls, along with clone size, are taken from TCRdb and not from the paper's own processing. The sample profile shows more than 900,000 distinct CDR3 sequences; about 25% of them were found once. The ten largest clones capture around 0.75% of the sample.

Systemically healthy Caucasian individuals from Russia, over 30 in total and aged about 6 to 90 years, were included as donors. Each donor gave about 10 milliliters of peripheral blood, drawn into EDTA-treated Vacutainer tubes. PBMCs were isolated by Ficoll-Paque density-gradient centrifugation, with at least 6 million obtained per sample. Total RNA was extracted from PBMCs with Trizol reagent, with at least 6 micrograms obtained per sample. For every donor, an aliquot of PBMCs went through flow cytometry to measure the percentages of naive CD45RAhigh/CD27high T cells. The CDR3 contains 14 residues, cysteine and phenylalanine counted. The entry retains the CDR3 DNA only, 42 bases that are in frame from base 1. The germline V and J ends show losses of 5 bases and 0 bases respectively, and no gene match explains 2 bases of the junction. From a lookup of the germline V gene, CDR1 and CDR2 are SQVTM and ANQGSEA.

This sample also belongs to another study, concerning T cells of mothers and their children. Per that second paper: Donors were nine systemically healthy Caucasian individuals: three mothers and their six children. cDNA synthesis used all of the extracted RNA, with around 1.5 ug of RNA in each 15 ul reaction. In the second PCR, sample barcodes and 2-4 random nucleotides were introduced via the M1S primer. Over 9.5 million TCR beta CDR3 reads were obtained for each mother, and around 2.7 million reads were obtained for each child. TCR recombination output is similarly shaped by thymic selection in related and unrelated pairs, with a minor effect exerted by inherited differences. Normalized repertoire overlap in related mother-child pairs was always slightly higher than in unrelated mother-child pairs, but the difference was never significant. With a sensitivity of approximately 100 clones per million clonotypes, no persistent microchimeric T cell clones were detected. Deep NGS was used in the study to compare the TCR beta repertoires of mothers and children and to look for features that separate related mother-child pairs from unrelated individuals. On average, the children were approximately 11 +/- 4 years old, while the mothers were around 40 +/- 4 years old. After adapter ligation with NEBNext reagents, the libraries were sequenced on Illumina HiSeq 2000 with 100+100 nt paired-end reads. To prevent cross-contamination, the mother and child libraries were prepared a month apart and were sequenced in separate runs. Each donor had between about 450,000 and 2,300,000 distinct TCR beta clonotypes identified. Naive TCR beta clonotypes were estimated from low-frequency clonotypes matched to each donor's FACS-determined naive share, without sorting.

The rearrangement combines TRBV29-1 with TRBJ2-2, with 8 bases aligning to TRBD2. The TCR comes from a girl aged 2 to 9 in good health. Sequencing was performed on blood. The DNA reads as follows: TGCAGCGTTTTGGGACTAGCGAACACCGGGGAGCTGTTTTTT. Translation gives CSVLGLANTGELFF.